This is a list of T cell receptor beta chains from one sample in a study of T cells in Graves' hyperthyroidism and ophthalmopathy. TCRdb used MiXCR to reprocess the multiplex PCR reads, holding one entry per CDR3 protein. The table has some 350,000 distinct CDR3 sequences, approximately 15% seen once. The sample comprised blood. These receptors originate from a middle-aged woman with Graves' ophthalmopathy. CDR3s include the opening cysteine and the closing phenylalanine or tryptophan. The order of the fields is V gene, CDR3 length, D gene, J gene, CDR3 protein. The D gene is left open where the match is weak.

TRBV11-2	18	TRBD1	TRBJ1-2	CASSMRPGQGKYNYGYTF
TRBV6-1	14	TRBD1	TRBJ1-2	CASSTGTGTYGYTF
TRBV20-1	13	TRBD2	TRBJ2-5	CSASSTSDETQYF
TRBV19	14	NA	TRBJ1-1	CASSIDLGRTEAFF
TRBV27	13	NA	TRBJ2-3	CASTGVRGDTQYF
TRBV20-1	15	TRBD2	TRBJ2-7	CSARGVSGTTYEQYF
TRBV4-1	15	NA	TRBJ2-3	CASSLRTVSSDTQYF
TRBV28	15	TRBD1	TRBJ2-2	CASSSRDRGNGELFF
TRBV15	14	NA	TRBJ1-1	CATSISGVNTEAFF
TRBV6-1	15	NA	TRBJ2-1	CASSLALSSYNEQFF
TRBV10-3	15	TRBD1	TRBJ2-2	CAITKRTGGNGELFF
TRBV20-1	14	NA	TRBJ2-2	CSARDGQRPGELFF
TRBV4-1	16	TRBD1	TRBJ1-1	CASSQDWTGGRPEAFF
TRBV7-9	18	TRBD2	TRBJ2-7	CASSLSPSWAGGPGEQYF
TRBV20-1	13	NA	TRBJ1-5	CSAVPHLGQPQHF
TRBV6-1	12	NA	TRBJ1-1	CATAAGNTEAFF
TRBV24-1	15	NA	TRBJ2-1	CATSDPDRPGDEQFF
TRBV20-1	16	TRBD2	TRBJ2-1	CSAAGLAGGNYNEQFF
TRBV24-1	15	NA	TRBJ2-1	CATSDAGQPSNEQFF
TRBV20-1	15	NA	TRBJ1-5	CSARDQWVFNQPQHF
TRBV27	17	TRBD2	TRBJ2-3	CASSNRVAGGSADTQYF
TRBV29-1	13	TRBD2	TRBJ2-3	CSVERGGRDTQYF
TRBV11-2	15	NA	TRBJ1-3	CASSLVLHSGNTIYF
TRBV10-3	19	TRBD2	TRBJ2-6	CAISESRPSGRYGANVLTF
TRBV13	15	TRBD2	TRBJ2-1	CASSQLAGGLNEQFF
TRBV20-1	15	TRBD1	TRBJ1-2	CSARDRTGKNYGYTF
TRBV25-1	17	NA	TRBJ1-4	CASSESTGWGGNEKLFF
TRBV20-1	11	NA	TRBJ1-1	CSAKRDTEAFF
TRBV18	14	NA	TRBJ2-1	CASSPGDNYNEQFF
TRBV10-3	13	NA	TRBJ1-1	CAITPRGDTEAFF
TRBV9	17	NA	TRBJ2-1	CASSVPEVGDPYNEQFF
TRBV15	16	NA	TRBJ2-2	CATELGPPGSTGELFF